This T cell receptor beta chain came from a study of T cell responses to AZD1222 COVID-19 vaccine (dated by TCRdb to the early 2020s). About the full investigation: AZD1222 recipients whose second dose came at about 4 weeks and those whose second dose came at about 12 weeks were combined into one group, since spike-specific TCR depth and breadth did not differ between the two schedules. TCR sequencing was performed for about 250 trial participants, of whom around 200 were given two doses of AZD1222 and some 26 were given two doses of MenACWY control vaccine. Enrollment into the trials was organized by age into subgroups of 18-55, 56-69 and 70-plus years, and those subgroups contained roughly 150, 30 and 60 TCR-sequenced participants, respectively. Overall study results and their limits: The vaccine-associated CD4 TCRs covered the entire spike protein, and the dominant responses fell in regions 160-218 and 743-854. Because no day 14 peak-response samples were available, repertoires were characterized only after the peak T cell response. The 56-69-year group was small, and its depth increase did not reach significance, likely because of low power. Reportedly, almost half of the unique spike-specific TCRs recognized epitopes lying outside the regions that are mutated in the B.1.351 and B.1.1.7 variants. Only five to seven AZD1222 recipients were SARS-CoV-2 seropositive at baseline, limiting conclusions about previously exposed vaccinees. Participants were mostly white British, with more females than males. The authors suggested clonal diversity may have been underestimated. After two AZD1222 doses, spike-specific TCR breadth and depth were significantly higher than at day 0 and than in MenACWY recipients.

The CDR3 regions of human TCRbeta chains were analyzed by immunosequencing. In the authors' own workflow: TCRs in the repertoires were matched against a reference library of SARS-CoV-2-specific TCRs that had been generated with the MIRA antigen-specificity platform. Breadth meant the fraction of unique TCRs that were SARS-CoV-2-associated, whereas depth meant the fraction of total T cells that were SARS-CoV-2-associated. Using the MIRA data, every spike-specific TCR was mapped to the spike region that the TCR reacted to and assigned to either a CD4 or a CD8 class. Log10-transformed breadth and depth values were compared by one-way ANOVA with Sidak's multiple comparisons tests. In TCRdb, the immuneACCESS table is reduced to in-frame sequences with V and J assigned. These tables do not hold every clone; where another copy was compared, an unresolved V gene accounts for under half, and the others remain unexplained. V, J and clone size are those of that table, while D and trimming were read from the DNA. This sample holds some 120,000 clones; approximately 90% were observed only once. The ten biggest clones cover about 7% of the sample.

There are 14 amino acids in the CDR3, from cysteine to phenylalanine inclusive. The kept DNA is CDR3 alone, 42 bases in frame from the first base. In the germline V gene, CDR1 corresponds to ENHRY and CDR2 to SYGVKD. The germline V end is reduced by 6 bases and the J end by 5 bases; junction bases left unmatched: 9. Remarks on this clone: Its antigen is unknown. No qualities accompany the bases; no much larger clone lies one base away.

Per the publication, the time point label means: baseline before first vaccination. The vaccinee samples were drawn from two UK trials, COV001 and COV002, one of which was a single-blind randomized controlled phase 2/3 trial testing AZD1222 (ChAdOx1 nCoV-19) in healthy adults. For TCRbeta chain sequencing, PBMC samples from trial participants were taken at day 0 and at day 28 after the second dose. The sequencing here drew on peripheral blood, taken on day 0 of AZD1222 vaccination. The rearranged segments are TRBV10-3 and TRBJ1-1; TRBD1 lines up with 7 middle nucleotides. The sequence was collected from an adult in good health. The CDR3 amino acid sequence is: CAISTRQGLTEAFF. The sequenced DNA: TGTGCCATCAGCACGAGACAGGGTTTAACTGAAGCTTTCTTT.